This T cell receptor beta chain was captured in a study of control samples from healthy donors and cancer patients. Generated by immunoSEQ multiplex PCR, the TCRdb table keeps only in-frame clones and is missing some. The sample lists about 110,000 clones, almost 85% occurring once. Germline V gene sequence: CDR1 SGHTA, CDR2 FQGNSA. This CDR3 is built from 15 residues. The V gene lost 5 bases and the J gene lost 1 base, with 11 bases spanning the gap. Sequences were obtained from blood. The V call is TRBV7-2, the J call TRBJ2-2; no reliable D call. This clonotype originated in a man aged 18 to 29 in good health. This chain's CDR3 is CASSLYTMNTGELFF. As DNA, the CDR3 is TGTGCCAGCAGCCTCTACACGATGAACACCGGGGAGCTGTTTTTT. The full variable domain, completed using reference TRBV7-2 and TRBJ2-2, is GAGVSQSPSNKVTEKGKDVELRCDPISGHTALYWYRQSLGQGLEFLIYFQGNSAPDKSGLPSDRFSAERTGGSVSTLTIQRTQQEDSAVYLCASSLYTMNTGELFFGEGSRLTVL.